A selection of T cell receptor beta chains follows, all from one sample in a study of CD4 and CD8 cells across lung adenocarcinoma regions. TCRdb fed the PCR reads into MiXCR, producing one record per CDR3 protein. The data show under 20,000 distinct CDR3 sequences, 50% seen once. The specimen sequenced was CD8+ T cells from the margin of a lung tumor. Receptors originate from a male donor with lung adenocarcinoma. The CD4 and CD8 labels of this study may be unreliable. Both conserved end residues are part of each CDR3. Clone size is given for some rows only: seen once, a few or many times, or a class if the clone is expanded.

CDR3 protein	CDR3 length	clone size	J gene	V gene
CASTRAGGETQYF	13	-	TRBJ2-5	TRBV12-3/TRBV12-4
CASSTAGGSSEQFF	14	-	TRBJ2-1	TRBV7-7
CASSEWDTGELFF	13	many	TRBJ2-2	TRBV6-1
CASSEPPTYEQYF	13	-	-	TRBV6-1
CASSLGTGYETQYF	14	many	-	TRBV7-6
CGSGGRDQDTQYF	13	-	TRBJ2-4	TRBV6-1
CASTSLEGDYYGYTF	15	-	TRBJ1-2	TRBV27
CASKDSRGSLRTGELFF	17	-	TRBJ2-2	TRBV6-1
CASSNKGGLISYEQYF	16	-	-	TRBV6-1
CASSPPRGGRSYEQYF	16	-	TRBJ2-7	TRBV12-3/TRBV12-4
CASSLGAGLGLAGVFYEQYF	20	medium-sized	-	TRBV11-1
CASSEAGTGAKDTQYF	16	many	-	TRBV6-1
CASSQGRGTDTQYF	14	-	TRBJ2-3	TRBV4-1
CASSPERGSYNEQFF	15	medium-sized	TRBJ2-1	TRBV6-1
CASSKGDGQYF	11	many	-	TRBV6-4
CASSYSRGRRPQRYTGELFF	20	-	TRBJ2-2	TRBV6-8
CASSLYLAGEGEQYF	15	-	TRBJ2-5	TRBV5-5
CASSPSGRETQYF	13	-	-	TRBV6-1
CASRGQGGNGSYNEQFF	17	once	TRBJ2-1	TRBV6-1
CASSTSGVVSQYF	13	-	TRBJ2-5	TRBV27
CASSFVGDILFTDTQYF	17	once	TRBJ2-3	TRBV27
CASRVAGVDTQYF	13	-	TRBJ2-3	TRBV6-1
CASSEGTGRKETQYF	15	-	TRBJ2-5	TRBV6-1
CASRGPGARDAQFF	14	-	TRBJ2-1	TRBV6-1
CASSELTDYNEQFF	14	-	TRBJ2-1	TRBV6-1
CASREAGPGARDTQFF	16	-	TRBJ2-3	TRBV6-1
CASSLGLAGGPNTGEQFF	18	few	TRBJ2-1	TRBV6-5
CASRWPGGGDTETQYF	16	-	-	TRBV6-1
CASSESKAGTDTQYF	15	few	TRBJ2-3	TRBV6-1
CASSVPSGIGGDNEQFF	17	many	TRBJ2-1	TRBV9
CASSHSPEQFF	11	many	TRBJ2-1	TRBV6-5
CAGGGGGGAGGANVLTF	17	few	TRBJ2-6	TRBV10-3
CASSESTLGDTQYF	14	-	TRBJ2-3	TRBV10-1
CASSLGDTQYF	11	-	TRBJ2-3	TRBV12-3/TRBV12-4
CAISGIGGTGIGEQYF	16	-	-	TRBV10-3
CASSLVLGQAAQHTQYF	17	few	TRBJ2-3	TRBV7-6
CARGLYRTDTQYF	13	-	TRBJ2-3	TRBV7-2
CASSSPGLRGEQFF	14	once	TRBJ2-1	TRBV27
CASSSLGQGPYEQYF	15	few	TRBJ2-7	TRBV6-5
CASSDQVGYTEAFF	14	-	TRBJ1-1	TRBV6-1